This TCR beta chain was sequenced during a study of early T cells in non-severe SARS-CoV-2 infection. On the study more broadly: Investigators sequenced bulk RNA drawn from unsorted whole blood, and chains remained unpaired.

CDR1 and CDR2 from the germline V gene are DFQATT and SNEGSKA (reference sequence). The ends lost 4 bases at V and 4 bases at J; junction bases unmatched: 4. This CDR3 comprises 14 residues. This clonotype has only a few counts. From the 5' RACE reads, TCRdb called clonotypes with MiXCR, one entry per CDR3 protein. Of over 55,000 distinct CDR3 sequences in the sample, roughly a tenth were seen once. The sequence was obtained from an adult who was a healthcare worker with PCR-confirmed SARS-CoV-2 infection or an uninfected control (not recorded which). The chain couples TRBV20-1 to TRBJ2-2; 9 bases align to TRBD2. Sequencing used whole blood. CDR3 region: CSATSGIATGELFF. The CDR3 DNA reads TGCAGTGCTACTAGCGGGATAGCCACCGGGGAGCTGTTTTTT.